The clone carrying this T cell receptor (beta chain) was observed a few times. This entry belongs to a study of regulatory T cells in long-lasting Graves disease. The CDR3 runs 13 residues. Trimming stripped 4 bases from V and 1 base from J, with 7 bases between. Germline V gene sequence: CDR1 LGHNT, CDR2 FRNRAP. To make TCR beta libraries, researchers used iRepertoire HTBI primers and Arm-PCR of CDR3 regions. TCRdb reprocessed the multiplex PCR reads via MiXCR and lists one record per CDR3 protein. The table has approximately 350,000 distinct CDR3 sequences, 16% seen once. Stated time point: newly diagnosed GD, antithyroid drugs for less than 3 months. Construction of the TCR library relied on RNA isolated from PBMCs. An endocrinology department located in Xi'an, China, was where the patients came from. The same sample was also studied in work on T cells in Graves' hyperthyroidism and ophthalmopathy. This second study says: The study used the HTBI primer set for a first-round RT-PCR of the TCR CDR3.

The TCR originated in a man aged 40-49 years with Graves disease. The sequences come from peripheral blood mononuclear cells (PBMCs), collected at new diagnosis, from a patient treated with antithyroid drugs. The chain combines TRBV12-5 with TRBJ2-5; D may be TRBD1 (6 bases). CDR3 in amino acids: CASGSDSQETQYF. The CDR3 bases are TGTGCTAGTGGTTCGGACAGCCAAGAGACCCAGTACTTC. Supplemented by reference TRBV12-5 and TRBJ2-5, the full variable domain reads DARVTQTPRHKVTEMGQEVTMRCQPILGHNTVFWYRQTMMQGLELLAYFRNRAPLDDSGMPKDRFSAEMPDATLATLKIQPSEPRDSAVYFCASGSDSQETQYFGPGTRLLVL.